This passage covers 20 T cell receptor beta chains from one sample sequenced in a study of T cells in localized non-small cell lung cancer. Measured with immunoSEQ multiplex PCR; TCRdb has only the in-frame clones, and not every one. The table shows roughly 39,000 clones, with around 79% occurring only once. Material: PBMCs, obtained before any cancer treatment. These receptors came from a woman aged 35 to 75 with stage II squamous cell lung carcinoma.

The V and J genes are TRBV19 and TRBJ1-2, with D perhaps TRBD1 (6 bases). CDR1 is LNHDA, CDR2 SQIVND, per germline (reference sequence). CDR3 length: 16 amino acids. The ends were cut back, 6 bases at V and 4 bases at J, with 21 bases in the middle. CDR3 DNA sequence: TGTGCCAGTAGGGTACGTCAAGGGGGAGATAGCTATGGCTACACCTTC. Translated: CASRVRQGGDSYGYTF.

The CDR3 DNA reads as TGCGCCAGCAGCCAAGATCAGGTCCGGTACAATTCACCCCTCCACTTT. It codes for CASSQDQVRYNSPLHF. The chain couples TRBV4-3 to TRBJ1-6, with D uncertain. CDR3 length equals 16 residues. Germline values: CDR1 LGHNA, CDR2 YSLEER. V lost 0 bases and J 7 bases, leaving 13 bases between the germline ends.

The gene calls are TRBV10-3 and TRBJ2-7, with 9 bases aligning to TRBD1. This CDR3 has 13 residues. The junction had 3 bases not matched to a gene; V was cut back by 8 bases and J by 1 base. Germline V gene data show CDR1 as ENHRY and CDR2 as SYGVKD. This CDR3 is CAIQGTGSYEQYV. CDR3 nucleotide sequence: TGTGCCATCCAGGGGACAGGGTCCTACGAGCAGTACGTC.

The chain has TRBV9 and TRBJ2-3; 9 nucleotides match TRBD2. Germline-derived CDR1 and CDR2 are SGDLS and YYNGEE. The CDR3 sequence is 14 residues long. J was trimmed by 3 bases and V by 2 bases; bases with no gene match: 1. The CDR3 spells CASSVSGGTDTQYF. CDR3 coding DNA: TGTGCCAGCAGCGTTAGCGGGGGAACAGATACGCAGTATTTT.

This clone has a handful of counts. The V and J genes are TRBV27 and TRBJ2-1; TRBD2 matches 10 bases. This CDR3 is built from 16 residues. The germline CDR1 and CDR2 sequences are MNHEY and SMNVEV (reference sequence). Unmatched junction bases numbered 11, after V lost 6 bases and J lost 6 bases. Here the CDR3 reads CASSPSPAGGGNEQFF. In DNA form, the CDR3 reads TGTGCCAGCAGCCCCTCCCCAGCGGGAGGGGGCAATGAGCAGTTCTTC.

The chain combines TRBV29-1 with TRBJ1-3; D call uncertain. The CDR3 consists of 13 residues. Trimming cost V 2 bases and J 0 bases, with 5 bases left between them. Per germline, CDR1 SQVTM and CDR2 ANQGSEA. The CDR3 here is CSVEITSGNTIYF. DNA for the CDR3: TGCAGCGTTGAAATTACCTCTGGAAACACCATATATTTT.

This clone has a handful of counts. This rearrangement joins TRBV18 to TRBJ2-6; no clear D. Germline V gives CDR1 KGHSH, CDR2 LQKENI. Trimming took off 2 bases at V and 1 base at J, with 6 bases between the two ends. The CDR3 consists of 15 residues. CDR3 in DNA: TGTGCCAGCTCACCATTTGCATCTGGGGCCAACGTCCTGACTTTC. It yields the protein CASSPFASGANVLTF.

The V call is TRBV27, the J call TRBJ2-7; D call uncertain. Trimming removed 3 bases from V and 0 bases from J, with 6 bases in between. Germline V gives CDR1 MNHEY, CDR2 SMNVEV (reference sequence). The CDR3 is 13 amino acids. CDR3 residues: CASSFGFSYEQYF. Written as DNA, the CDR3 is TGTGCCAGCAGTTTTGGTTTCTCCTACGAGCAGTACTTC.

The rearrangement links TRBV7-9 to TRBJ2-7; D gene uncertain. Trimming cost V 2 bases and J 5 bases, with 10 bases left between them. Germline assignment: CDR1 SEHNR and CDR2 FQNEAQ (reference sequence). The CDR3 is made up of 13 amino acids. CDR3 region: CASSLSEQDEQYF. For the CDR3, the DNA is TGTGCCAGCAGCTTATCGGAGCAGGACGAGCAGTACTTC.

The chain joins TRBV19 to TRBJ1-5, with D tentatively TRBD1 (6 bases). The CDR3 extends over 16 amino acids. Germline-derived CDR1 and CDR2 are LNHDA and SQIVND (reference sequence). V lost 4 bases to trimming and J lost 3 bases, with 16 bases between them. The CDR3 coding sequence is TGTGCCAGTAGTACAGGGACACCCTTTATCAATCAGCCCCAGCATTTT. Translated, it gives CASSTGTPFINQPQHF.

CDR3 residues: CASSWGGDPYGYTF. In DNA, the CDR3 is TGTGCCAGCAGCTGGGGCGGGGACCCTTATGGCTACACCTTC. The chain carries TRBV7-9 and TRBJ1-2; D is possibly TRBD1 (5 bases). Trimming left V 4 bases short and J 5 bases short, with 14 bases between. This CDR3 contains 14 residues. CDR1 and CDR2 (germline): SEHNR, FQNEAQ (reference sequence).

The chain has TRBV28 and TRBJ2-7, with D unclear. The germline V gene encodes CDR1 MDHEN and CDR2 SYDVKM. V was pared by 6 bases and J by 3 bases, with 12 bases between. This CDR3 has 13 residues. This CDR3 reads CASSTENGYEQYF. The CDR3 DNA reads TGTGCCAGCAGCACCGAAAACGGCTACGAGCAGTACTTC.

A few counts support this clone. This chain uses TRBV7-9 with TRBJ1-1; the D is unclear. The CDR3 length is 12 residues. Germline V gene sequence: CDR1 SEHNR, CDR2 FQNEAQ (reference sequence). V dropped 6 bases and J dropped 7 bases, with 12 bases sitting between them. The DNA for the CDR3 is TGTGCCAGCAGACTCCCAGCGGGTGAAGCTTTCTTT. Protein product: CASRLPAGEAFF. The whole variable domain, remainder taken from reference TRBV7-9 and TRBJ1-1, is DTGVSQNPRHKITKRGQNVTFRCDPISEHNRLYWYRQTLGQGPEFLTYFQNEAQLEKSRLLSDRFSAERPKGSFSTLEIQRTEQGDSAMYLCASRLPAGEAFFGQGTRLTVV.

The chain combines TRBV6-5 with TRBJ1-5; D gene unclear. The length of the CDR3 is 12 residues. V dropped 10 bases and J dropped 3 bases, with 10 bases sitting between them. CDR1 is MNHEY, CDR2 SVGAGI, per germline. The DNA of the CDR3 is TGTGCCACAGGAGGGTCCAATCAGCCCCAGCATTTT. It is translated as CATGGSNQPQHF.

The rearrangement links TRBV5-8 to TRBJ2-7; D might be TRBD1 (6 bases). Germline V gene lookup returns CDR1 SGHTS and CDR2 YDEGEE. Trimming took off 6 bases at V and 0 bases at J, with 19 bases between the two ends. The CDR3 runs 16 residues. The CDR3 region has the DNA TGTGCCAGCACCCTGGCATGGGGGCTCAGCTCCTACGAGCAGTACTTC. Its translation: CASTLAWGLSSYEQYF.

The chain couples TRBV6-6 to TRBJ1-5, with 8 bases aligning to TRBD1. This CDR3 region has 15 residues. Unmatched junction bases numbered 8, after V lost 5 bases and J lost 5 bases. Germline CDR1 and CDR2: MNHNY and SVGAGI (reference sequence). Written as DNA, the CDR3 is TGTGCCAGCAGTGAGACGACAGGGGTGGATCAGCCCCAGCATTTT. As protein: CASSETTGVDQPQHF.

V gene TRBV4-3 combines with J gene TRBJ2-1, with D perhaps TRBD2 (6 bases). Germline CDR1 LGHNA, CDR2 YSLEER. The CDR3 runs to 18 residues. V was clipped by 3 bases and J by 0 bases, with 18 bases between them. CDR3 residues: CASSHLFGASDSYNEQFF. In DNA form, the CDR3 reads TGCGCCAGCAGCCATTTGTTTGGGGCTAGCGACTCCTACAATGAGCAGTTCTTC.

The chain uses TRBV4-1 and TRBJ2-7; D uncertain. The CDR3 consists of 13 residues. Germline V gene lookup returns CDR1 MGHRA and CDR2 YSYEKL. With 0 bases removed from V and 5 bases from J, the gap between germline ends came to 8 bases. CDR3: CASSQEVRDEQYV. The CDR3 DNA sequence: TGCGCCAGCAGCCAAGAGGTTCGGGACGAGCAGTACGTC.

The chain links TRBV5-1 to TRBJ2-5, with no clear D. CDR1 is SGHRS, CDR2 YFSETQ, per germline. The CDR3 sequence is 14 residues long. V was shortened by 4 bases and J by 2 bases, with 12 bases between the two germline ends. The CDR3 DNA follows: TGCGCCAGCAGCCCTGGAATAGTTCAAGAGACCCAGTACTTC. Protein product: CASSPGIVQETQYF.

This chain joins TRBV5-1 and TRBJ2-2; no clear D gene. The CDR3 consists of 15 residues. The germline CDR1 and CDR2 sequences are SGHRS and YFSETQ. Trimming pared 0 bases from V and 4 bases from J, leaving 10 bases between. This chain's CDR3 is CASSLALSSTGELFF. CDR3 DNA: TGCGCCAGCAGCTTGGCCTTAAGTTCCACCGGGGAGCTGTTTTTT.